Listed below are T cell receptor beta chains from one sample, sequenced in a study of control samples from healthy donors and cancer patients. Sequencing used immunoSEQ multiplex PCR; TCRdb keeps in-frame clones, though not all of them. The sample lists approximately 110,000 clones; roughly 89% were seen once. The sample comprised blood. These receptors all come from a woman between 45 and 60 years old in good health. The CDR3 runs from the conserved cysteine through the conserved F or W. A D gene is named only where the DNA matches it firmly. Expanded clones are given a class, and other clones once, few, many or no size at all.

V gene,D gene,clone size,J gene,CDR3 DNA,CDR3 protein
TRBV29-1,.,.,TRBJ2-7,TGCAGCGTTGAGGGCTCCAGCTCCTACGAGCAGTACTTC,CSVEGSSSYEQYF
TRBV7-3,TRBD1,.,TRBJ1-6,TGTGCCAGCAGTCCATCGGGGACAGGACTCAATTCACCCCTCCACTTT,CASSPSGTGLNSPLHF
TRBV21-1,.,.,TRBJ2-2,TGTGCCAGCAAAAGGTTCCCCCTCACCGGGGAGCTGTTTTTT,CASKRFPLTGELFF
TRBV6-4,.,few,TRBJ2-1,TGTGCCAGCAGTGACTCGGAGGTCGGTGAGCAGTTCTTC,CASSDSEVGEQFF
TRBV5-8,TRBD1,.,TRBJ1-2,TGTGCCAGCAGCGGGCTCGCAGGGGGCTCTGGCTACACCTTC,CASSGLAGGSGYTF
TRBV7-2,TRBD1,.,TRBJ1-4,TGTGCCAGCACCTTGGGGGACAGGGATGAAAAACTGTTTTTT,CASTLGDRDEKLFF
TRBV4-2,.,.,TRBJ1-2,TGTGCCAGCAGCCAAGATCGGAGGGGGGCTAACTATGGCTACACCTTC,CASSQDRRGANYGYTF
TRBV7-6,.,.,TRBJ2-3,TGTGCCAGCAGCTCTACAGATACGCAGTATTTT,CASSSTDTQYF
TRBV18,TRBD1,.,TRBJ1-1,TGTGCCAGCTCTCGGACAGGGGGGAACACTGAAGCTTTCTTT,CASSRTGGNTEAFF
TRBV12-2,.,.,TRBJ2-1,TGTGCAAGGCCTTGCCAAGACAATGAGCAGTTCTTC,CARPCQDNEQFF
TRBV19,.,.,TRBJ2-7,TGTGCCAGTAGTGGAGGGTTTTCCGAGCAGTACTTC,CASSGGFSEQYF
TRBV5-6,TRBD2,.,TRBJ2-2,TGTGCCAGCAGCTTAGCGGGAGGGCCGGGGAGCGGGGAGCTGTTTTTT,CASSLAGGPGSGELFF
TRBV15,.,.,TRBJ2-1,TGTGCCACCGGAGCGGGACAGGTTTACAATGAGCAGTTCTTC,CATGAGQVYNEQFF
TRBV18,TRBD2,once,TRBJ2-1,TGTGCCAGCTCACCTCCGGGACTAGCGTTGAATGAGCAGTTCTTC,CASSPPGLALNEQFF
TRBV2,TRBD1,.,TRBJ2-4,TGTGCCAGCCCTCCGCACAGGGGATTCCTAGCCAAAAACATTCAGTACTTC,CASPPHRGFLAKNIQYF
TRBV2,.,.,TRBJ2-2,TGTGCCAGCATCATGGAGGCAAGGACCACCGGGGAGCTGTTTTTT,CASIMEARTTGELFF
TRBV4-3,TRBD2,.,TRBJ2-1,TGCGCCAGCAGCCAAGATTTAAGGAGGGAGGGCGGTGAGCAGTTCTTC,CASSQDLRREGGEQFF
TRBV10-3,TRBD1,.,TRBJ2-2,TGTGCCATCAGTGAAACAGGGGGAACCGGGGAGCTGTTTTTT,CAISETGGTGELFF
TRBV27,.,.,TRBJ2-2,TGTGCCAGCAGACCGGACAACACCGGGGAGCTGTTTTTT,CASRPDNTGELFF
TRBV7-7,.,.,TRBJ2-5,TGTGCCAGCAGCTTGGGCCCACAAGAGACCCAGTACTTC,CASSLGPQETQYF
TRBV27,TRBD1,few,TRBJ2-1,TGTGCCAGCAGTCCCGGGGCAGGGGGATACAATGAGCAGTTCTTC,CASSPGAGGYNEQFF
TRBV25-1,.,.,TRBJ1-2,TGTGCCAGCAGAAAGGCCAGGGAAGAGTATGGCTACACCTTC,CASRKAREEYGYTF
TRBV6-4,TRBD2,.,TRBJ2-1,TGTGCCAGCAGTGATCTAGCGGGGGGAACCTACAATGAGCAGTTCTTC,CASSDLAGGTYNEQFF
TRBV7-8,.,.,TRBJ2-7,TGTGCCAGCAGCTTAGGTCAGGTCTACGAGCAGTACTTC,CASSLGQVYEQYF
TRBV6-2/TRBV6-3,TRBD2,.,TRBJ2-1,TGTGCCAGCAGTTACCAGCGGGAGGTTGTAAATGAGCAGTTCTTC,CASSYQREVVNEQFF
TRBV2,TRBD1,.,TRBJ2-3,TGTGCCAGCGGGGACAGTAGTCCCACAGATACGCAGTATTTT,CASGDSSPTDTQYF
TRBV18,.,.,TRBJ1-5,TGTGCCAGCTCACCTCCCGCCGGGGTGGCGGGCAATCAGCCCCAGCATTTT,CASSPPAGVAGNQPQHF
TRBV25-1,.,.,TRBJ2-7,TGTGCCAGCAGTGAATGGGGAGGGGGCCTAAAAGGTATGGAGCAGTACTTC,CASSEWGGGLKGMEQYF
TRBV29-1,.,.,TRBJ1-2,TGCAGCGTTGATGGCTACACCTTC,CSVDGYTF
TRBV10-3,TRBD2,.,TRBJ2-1,TGTGCCATCAGGGGGACTATTGATAATGAGCAGTTCTTC,CAIRGTIDNEQFF
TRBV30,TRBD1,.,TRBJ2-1,TGTGCCTGGAGGGGGGCAGGGGGCTGGAATGAGCAGTTCTTC,CAWRGAGGWNEQFF
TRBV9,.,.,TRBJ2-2,TGTGCCAGCAGCGTAGAGGTTGTTACGAACACCGGGGAGCTGTTTTTT,CASSVEVVTNTGELFF
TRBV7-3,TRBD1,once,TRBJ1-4,TGTGCCAGCACCACAGGGGCCAATCCTCCCGATGTCGAAAAACTGTTTTTT,CASTTGANPPDVEKLFF
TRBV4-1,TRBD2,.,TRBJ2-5,TGCGCCAGCAGCCAAGGGCGGATAGCGGGGGTACAAGAGACCCAGTACTTC,CASSQGRIAGVQETQYF
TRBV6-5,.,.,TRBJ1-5,TGTGCCAGCAGCCGACAGGCGAATCAGCCCCAGCATTTT,CASSRQANQPQHF
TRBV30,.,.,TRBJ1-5,TGTGCCTGGAGTGGGTTAACGGGGAGACTAAATCAGCCCCAGCATTTT,CAWSGLTGRLNQPQHF
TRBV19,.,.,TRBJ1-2,TGTGCCAGTAGTATAGGAGGCGGGGGGAGTGGAGGCTACACCTTC,CASSIGGGGSGGYTF
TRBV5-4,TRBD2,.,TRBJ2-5,TGTGCCAGCAGCTTAAGCGGGGGGGCCGAGGAGACCCAGTACTTC,CASSLSGGAEETQYF
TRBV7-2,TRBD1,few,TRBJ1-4,TGTGCCAGCAGCGGAAAGGACAGGCTGAATGAAAAACTGTTTTTT,CASSGKDRLNEKLFF
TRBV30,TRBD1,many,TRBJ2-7,TGTGCCGGGAGGGGGACAGGGACCTACGAGCAGTACTTC,CAGRGTGTYEQYF
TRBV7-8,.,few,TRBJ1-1,TGTGCCAGCAGCATCACCCTGGGTGGGGGATACGTGGATCAAGAGAACACTGAAGCTTTCTTT,CASSITLGGGYVDQENTEAFF
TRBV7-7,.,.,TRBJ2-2,TGTGCCAGCAGCTTACAGGTCGCGAACACCGGGGAGCTGTTTTTT,CASSLQVANTGELFF
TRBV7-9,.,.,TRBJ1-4,TGTGCCAGCAGATTCCCAGGGGCCGGTGAAAAACTGTTTTTT,CASRFPGAGEKLFF
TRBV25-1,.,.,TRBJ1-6,TGTGCCAGCAGTGAATACGGCAGGTGGAATTCACCCCTCCACTTT,CASSEYGRWNSPLHF
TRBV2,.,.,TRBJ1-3,TGTGCCTTACAGGGCCCTAGCCCTGGAAACACCATATATTTT,CALQGPSPGNTIYF
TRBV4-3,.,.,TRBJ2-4,TGCGCCAGCAGCCAAGAGGGGGCAGGACGAGCCAAAAACATTCAGTACTTC,CASSQEGAGRAKNIQYF
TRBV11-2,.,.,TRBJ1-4,TGTGCCAGCAGCCAGGGCGGGCAGACTAATGAAAAACTGTTTTTT,CASSQGGQTNEKLFF
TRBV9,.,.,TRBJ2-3,TGTGCCAGCAGCGGGGGGGTAGCGATGGGGACAGATACGCAGTATTTT,CASSGGVAMGTDTQYF
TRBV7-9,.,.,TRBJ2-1,TGTGCCAGCAGCCCCCGTGCGGGCAATGAGCAGTTCTTC,CASSPRAGNEQFF